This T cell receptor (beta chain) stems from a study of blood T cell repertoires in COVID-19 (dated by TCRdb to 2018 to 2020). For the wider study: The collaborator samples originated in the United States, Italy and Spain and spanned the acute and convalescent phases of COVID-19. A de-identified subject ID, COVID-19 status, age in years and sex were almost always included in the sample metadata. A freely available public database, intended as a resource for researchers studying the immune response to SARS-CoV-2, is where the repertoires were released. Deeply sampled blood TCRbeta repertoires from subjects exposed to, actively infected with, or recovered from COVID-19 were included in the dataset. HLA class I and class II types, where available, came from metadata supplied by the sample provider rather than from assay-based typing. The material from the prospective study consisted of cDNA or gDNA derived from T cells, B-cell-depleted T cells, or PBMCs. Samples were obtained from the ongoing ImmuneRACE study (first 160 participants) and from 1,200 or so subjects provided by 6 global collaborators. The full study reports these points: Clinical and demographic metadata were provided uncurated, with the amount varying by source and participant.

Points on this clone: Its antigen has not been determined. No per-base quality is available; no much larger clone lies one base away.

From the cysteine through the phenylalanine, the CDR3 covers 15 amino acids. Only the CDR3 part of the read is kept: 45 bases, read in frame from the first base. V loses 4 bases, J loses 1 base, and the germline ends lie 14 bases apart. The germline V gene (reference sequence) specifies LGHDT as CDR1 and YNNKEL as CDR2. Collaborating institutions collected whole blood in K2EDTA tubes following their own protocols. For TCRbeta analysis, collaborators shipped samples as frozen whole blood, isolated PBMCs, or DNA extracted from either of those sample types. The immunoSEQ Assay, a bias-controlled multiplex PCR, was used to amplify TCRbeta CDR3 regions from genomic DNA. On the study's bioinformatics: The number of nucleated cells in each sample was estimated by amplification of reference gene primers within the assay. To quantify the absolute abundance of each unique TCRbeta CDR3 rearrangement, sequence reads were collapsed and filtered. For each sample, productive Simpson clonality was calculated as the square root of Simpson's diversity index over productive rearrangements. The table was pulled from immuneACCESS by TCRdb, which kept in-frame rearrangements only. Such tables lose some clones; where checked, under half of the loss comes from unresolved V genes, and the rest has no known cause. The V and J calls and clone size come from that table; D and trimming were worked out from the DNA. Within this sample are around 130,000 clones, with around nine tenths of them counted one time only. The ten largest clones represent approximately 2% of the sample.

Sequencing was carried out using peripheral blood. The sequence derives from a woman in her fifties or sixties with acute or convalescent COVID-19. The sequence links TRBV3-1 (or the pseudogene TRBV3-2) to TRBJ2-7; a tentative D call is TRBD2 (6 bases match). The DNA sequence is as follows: TGTGCCAGCAGCCCCGACGGGGGATGGTCCTACGAGCAGTACTTC. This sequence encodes CASSPDGGWSYEQYF.